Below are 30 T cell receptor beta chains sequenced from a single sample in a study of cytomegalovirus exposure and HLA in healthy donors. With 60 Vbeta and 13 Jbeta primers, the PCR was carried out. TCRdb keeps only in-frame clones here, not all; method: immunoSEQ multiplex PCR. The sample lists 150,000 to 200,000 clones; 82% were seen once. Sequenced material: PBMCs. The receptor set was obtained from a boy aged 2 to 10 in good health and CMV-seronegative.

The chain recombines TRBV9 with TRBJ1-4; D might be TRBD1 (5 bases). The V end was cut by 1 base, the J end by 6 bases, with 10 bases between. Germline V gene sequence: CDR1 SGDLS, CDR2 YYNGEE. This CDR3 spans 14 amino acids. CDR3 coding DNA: TGTGCCAGCAGCGTATTGGGCAGGGATGAAAAACTGTTTTTT. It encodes CASSVLGRDEKLFF.

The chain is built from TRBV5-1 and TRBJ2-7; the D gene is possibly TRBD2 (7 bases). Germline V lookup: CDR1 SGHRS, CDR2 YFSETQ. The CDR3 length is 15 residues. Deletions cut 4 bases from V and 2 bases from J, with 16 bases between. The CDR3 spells CASSEGEGPPYEQYF. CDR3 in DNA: TGCGCCAGCAGCGAGGGGGAGGGCCCTCCCTACGAGCAGTACTTC. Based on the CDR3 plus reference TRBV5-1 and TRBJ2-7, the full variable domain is KAGVTQTPRYLIKTRGQQVTLSCSPISGHRSVSWYQQTPGQGLQFLFEYFSETQRNKGNFPGRFSGRQFSNSRSEMNVSTLELGDSALYLCASSEGEGPPYEQYFGPGTRLTVT.

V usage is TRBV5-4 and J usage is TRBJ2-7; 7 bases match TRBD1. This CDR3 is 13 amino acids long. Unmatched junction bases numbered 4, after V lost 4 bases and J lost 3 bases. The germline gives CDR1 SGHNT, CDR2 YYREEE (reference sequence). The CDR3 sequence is CASSNRGSYEQYF. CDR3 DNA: TGTGCCAGCAGCAACAGGGGCAGCTACGAGCAGTACTTC.

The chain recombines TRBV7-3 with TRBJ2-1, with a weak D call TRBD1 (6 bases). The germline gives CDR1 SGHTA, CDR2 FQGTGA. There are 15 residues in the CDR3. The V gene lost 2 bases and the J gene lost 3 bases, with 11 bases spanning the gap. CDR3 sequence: CASSLGGTIYNEQFF. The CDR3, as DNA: TGTGCCAGCAGCTTAGGTGGGACAATCTACAATGAGCAGTTCTTC.

The chain's CDR3 is CASSLVGVGYNEQFF. Here the CDR3 DNA reads TGTGCCAGCAGCTTAGTGGGAGTCGGCTACAATGAGCAGTTCTTC. This rearrangement joins TRBV7-9 to TRBJ2-1; D might be TRBD2 (5 bases). The CDR3 is 15 residues long. V lost 1 base and J lost 3, with 10 bases in between. Germline CDR1 is SEHNR and CDR2 is FQNEAQ (reference sequence).

CDR3 DNA: TGTGCCAGCAGCTCCCATAACCTAATCGGTATCCGGGGTGAAAAACTGTTTTTT. Its translation is CASSSHNLIGIRGEKLFF. The V call is TRBV7-9, the J call TRBJ1-4; no firm D call. CDR1 and CDR2 (germline): SEHNR, FQNEAQ (reference sequence). This CDR3 is 18 amino acids long. Trimming took 4 bases from V and 7 from J, leaving 25 bases between them.

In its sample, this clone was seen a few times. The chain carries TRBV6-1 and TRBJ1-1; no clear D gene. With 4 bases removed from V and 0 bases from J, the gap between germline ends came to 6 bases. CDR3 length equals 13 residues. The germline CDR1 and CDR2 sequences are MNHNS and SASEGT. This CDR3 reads CASSGGMNTEAFF. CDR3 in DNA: TGTGCCAGCAGTGGAGGGATGAACACTGAAGCTTTCTTT.

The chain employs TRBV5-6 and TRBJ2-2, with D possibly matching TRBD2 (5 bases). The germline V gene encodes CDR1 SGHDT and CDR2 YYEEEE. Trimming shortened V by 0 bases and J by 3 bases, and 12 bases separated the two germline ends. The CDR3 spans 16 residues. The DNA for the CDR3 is TGTGCCAGCAGCTTGGGGGCGTGGGGAGACACCGGGGAGCTGTTTTTT. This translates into CASSLGAWGDTGELFF.

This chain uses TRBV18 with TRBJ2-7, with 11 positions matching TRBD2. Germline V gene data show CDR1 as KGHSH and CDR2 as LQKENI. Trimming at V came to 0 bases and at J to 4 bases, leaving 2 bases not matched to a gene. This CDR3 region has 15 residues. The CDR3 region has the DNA TGTGCCAGCTCACCACCGGGACTAGCGGATTACGAGCAGTACTTC. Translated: CASSPPGLADYEQYF.

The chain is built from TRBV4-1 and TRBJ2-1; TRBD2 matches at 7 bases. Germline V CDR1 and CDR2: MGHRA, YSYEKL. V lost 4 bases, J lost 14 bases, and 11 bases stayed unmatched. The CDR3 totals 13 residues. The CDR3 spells CASSLLWGGKEFF. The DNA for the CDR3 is TGCGCCAGCAGCCTACTTTGGGGGGGAAAGGAGTTCTTC.

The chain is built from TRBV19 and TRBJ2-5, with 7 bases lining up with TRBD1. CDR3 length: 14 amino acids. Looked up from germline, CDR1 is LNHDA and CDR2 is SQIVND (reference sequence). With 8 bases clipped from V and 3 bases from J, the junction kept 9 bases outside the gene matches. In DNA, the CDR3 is TGTGCCAGTGGCTTCGACAGGGACGAAGAGACCCAGTACTTC. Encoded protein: CASGFDRDEETQYF.

CDR3 sequence (DNA): TGCGCCAGCAGCTTGGATAAAGGGGGCGTTCTGAACACTGAAGCTTTCTTT. It translates to CASSLDKGGVLNTEAFF. The chain employs TRBV5-1 and TRBJ1-1, with 7 bases matching TRBD1. Germline values: CDR1 SGHRS, CDR2 YFSETQ. This CDR3 is built from 17 residues. The trim removed 0 bases at V and 0 bases at J, leaving 8 bases unmatched.

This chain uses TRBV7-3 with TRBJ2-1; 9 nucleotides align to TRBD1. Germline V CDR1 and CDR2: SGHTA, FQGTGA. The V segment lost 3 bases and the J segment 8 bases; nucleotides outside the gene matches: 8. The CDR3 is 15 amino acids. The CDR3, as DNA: TGTGCCAGCAGCTTCGGGGACAGGGTCATCGATGAGCAGTTCTTC. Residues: CASSFGDRVIDEQFF.

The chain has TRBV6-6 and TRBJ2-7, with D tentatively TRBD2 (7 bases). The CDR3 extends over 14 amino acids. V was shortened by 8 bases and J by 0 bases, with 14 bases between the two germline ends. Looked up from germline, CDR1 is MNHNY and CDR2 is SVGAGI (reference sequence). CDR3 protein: CASLRGGVSYEQYF. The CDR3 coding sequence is TGTGCCAGCCTTAGGGGGGGCGTCTCCTACGAGCAGTACTTC.

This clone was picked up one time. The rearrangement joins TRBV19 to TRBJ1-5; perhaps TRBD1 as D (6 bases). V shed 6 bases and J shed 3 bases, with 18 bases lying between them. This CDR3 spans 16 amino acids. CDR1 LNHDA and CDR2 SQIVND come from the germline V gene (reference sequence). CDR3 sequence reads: CASRSRSAGVNQPQHF. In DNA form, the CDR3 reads TGTGCCAGTAGATCCCGCTCTGCAGGGGTCAATCAGCCCCAGCATTTT.

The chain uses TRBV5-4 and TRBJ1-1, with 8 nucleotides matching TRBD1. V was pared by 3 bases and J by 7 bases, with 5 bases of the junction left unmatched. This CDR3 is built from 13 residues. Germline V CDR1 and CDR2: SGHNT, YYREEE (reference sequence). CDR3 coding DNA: TGTGCCAGCAGCTACCCACAGGGGGTTGAAGCTTTCTTT. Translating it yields CASSYPQGVEAFF.

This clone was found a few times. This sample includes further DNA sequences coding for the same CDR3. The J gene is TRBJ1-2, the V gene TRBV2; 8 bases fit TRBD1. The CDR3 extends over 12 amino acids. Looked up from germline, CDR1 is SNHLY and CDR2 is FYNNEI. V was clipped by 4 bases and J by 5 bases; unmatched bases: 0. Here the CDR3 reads CASSGQGYGYTF. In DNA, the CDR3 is TGTGCCAGCAGTGGACAGGGGTATGGCTACACCTTC.

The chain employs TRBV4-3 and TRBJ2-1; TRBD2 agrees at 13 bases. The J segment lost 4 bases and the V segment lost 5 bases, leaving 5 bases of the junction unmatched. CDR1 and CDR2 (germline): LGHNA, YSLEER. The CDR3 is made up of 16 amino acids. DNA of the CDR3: TGCGCCAGCAGCTCCCGGACTAGCGGGAGATACAATGAGCAGTTCTTC. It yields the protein CASSSRTSGRYNEQFF.

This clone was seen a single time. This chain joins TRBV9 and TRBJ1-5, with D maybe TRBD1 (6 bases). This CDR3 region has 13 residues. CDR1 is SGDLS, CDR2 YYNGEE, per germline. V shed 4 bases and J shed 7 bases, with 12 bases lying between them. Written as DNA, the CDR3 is TGTGCCAGCAGCTCAGGGGTCGCACAGCCCCAGCATTTT. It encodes CASSSGVAQPQHF.

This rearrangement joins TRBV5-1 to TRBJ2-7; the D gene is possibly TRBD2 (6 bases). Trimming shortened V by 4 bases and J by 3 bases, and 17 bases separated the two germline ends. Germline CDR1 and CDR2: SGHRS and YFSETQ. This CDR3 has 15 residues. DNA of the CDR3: TGCGCCAGCAGCCTCGGAGGGGACTTCAGCTACGAGCAGTACTTC. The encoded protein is CASSLGGDFSYEQYF. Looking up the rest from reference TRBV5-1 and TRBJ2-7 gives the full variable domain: KAGVTQTPRYLIKTRGQQVTLSCSPISGHRSVSWYQQTPGQGLQFLFEYFSETQRNKGNFPGRFSGRQFSNSRSEMNVSTLELGDSALYLCASSLGGDFSYEQYFGPGTRLTVT.

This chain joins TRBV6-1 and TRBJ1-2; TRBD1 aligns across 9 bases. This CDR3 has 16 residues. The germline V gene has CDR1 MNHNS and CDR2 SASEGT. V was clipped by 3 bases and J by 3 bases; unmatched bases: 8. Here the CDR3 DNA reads TGTGCCAGCAGTGACTTTATGACAGGGGGGGACTATGGCTACACCTTC. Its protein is CASSDFMTGGDYGYTF.

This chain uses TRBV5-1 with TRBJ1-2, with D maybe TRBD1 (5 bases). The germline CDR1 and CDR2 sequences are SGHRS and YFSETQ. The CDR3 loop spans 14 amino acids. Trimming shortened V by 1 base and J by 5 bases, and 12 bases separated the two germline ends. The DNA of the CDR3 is TGCGCCAGCAGCTTGACGGGGGGAGAGTATGGCTACACCTTC. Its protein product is CASSLTGGEYGYTF. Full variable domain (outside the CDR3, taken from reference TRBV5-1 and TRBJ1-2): KAGVTQTPRYLIKTRGQQVTLSCSPISGHRSVSWYQQTPGQGLQFLFEYFSETQRNKGNFPGRFSGRQFSNSRSEMNVSTLELGDSALYLCASSLTGGEYGYTFGSGTRLTVV.

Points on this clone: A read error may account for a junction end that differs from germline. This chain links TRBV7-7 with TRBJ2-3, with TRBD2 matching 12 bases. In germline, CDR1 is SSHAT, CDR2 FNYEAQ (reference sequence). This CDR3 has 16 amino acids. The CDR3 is CASSPLAGGPTDTQYF. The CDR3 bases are TGTGCTAGCAGCCCGCTAGCGGGGGGGCCAACAGATACGCAGTATTTT.

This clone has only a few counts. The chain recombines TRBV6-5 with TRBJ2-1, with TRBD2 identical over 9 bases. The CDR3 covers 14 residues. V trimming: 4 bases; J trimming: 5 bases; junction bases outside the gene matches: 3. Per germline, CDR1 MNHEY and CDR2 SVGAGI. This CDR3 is CASSSIAGDNEQFF. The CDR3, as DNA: TGTGCCAGCAGTTCCATAGCGGGAGACAATGAGCAGTTCTTC.

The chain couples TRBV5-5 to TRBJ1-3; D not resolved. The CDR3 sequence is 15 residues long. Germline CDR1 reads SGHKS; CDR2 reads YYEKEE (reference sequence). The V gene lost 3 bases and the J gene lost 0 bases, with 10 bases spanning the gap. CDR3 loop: CASSSPTGSGNTIYF. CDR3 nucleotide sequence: TGTGCCAGCAGCTCACCGACGGGCTCTGGAAACACCATATATTTT. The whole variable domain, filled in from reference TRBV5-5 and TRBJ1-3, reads DAGVTQSPTHLIKTRGQQVTLRCSPISGHKSVSWYQQVLGQGPQFIFQYYEKEERGRGNFPDRFSARQFPNYSSELNVNALLLGDSALYLCASSSPTGSGNTIYFGEGSWLTVV.

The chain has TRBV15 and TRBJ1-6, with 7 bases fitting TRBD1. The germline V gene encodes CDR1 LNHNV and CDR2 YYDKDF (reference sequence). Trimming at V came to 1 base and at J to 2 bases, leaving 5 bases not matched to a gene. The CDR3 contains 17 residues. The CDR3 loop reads CATSRGRGGAYNSPLHF. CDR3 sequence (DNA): TGTGCCACCAGCAGAGGTCGAGGGGGCGCCTATAATTCACCCCTCCACTTT. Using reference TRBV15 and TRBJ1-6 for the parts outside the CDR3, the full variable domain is DAMVIQNPRYQVTQFGKPVTLSCSQTLNHNVMYWYQQKSSQAPKLLFHYYDKDFNNEADTPDNFQSRRPNTSFCFLDIRSPGLGDTAMYLCATSRGRGGAYNSPLHFGNGTRLTVT.

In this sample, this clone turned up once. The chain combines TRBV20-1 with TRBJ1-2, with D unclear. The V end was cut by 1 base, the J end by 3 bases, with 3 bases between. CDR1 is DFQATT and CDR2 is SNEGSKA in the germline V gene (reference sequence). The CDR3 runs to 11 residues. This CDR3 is CSARAYYGYTF. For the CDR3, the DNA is TGCAGTGCTAGAGCTTACTATGGCTACACCTTC.

This CDR3 is CASSSRVALETQYF. The CDR3 DNA follows: TGTGCCAGCAGCTCGAGGGTGGCTTTAGAGACCCAGTACTTC. The rearrangement links TRBV7-9 to TRBJ2-5; perhaps TRBD2 as D (5 bases). With 4 bases removed from V and 4 bases from J, the gap between germline ends came to 13 bases. This CDR3 spans 14 amino acids. Looked up from germline, CDR1 is SEHNR and CDR2 is FQNEAQ (reference sequence).

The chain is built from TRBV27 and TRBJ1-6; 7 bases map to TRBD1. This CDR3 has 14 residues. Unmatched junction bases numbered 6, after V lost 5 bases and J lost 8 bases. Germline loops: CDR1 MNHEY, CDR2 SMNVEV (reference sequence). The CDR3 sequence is CASSARQGHSPLHF. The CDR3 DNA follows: TGTGCCAGCAGTGCGCGACAGGGTCATTCACCCCTCCACTTT.

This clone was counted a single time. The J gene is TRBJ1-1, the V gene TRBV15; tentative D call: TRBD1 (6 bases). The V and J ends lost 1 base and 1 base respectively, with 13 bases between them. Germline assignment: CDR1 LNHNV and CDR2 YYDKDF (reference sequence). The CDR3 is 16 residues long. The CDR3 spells CATSRGSGVRNTEAFF. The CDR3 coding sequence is TGTGCCACCAGCAGAGGCTCAGGGGTGAGGAACACTGAAGCTTTCTTT.